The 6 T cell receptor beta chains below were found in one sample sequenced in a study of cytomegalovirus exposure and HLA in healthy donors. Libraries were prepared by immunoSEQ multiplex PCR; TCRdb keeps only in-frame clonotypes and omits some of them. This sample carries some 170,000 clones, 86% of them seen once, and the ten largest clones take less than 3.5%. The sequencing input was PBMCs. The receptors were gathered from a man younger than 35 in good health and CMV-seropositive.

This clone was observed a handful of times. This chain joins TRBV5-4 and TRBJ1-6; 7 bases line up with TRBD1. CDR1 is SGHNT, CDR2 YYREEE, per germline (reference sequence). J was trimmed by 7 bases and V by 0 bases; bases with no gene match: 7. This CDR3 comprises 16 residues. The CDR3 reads CASSLGGQRGNSPLHF. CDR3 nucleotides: TGTGCCAGCAGCTTGGGGGGACAGAGGGGAAATTCACCCCTCCACTTT. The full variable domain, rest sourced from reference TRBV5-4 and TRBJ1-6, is ETGVTQSPTHLIKTRGQQVTLRCSSQSGHNTVSWYQQALGQGPQFIFQYYREEENGRGNFPPRFSGLQFPNYSSELNVNALELDDSALYLCASSLGGQRGNSPLHFGNGTRLTVT.

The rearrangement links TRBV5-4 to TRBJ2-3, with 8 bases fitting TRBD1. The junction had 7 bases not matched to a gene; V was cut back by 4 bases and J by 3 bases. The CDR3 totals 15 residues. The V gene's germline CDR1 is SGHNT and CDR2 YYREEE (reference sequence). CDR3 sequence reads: CASSPKDRATDTQYF. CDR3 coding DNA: TGTGCCAGCAGCCCGAAGGACAGGGCGACAGATACGCAGTATTTT.

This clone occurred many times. Here the CDR3 DNA reads TGCAGCGTTGAAGATCCGGGGATCTCCTACGAGCAGTACTTC. As protein: CSVEDPGISYEQYF. The chain couples TRBV29-1 to TRBJ2-7, with D maybe TRBD2 (5 bases). The germline gives CDR1 SQVTM, CDR2 ANQGSEA. V was clipped by 0 bases and J by 0 bases, with 9 bases between them. The CDR3 covers 14 residues.

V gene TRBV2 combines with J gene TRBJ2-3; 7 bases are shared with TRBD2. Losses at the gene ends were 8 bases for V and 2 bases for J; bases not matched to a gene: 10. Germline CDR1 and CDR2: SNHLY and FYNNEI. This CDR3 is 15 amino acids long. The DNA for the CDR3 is TGTGCCAGCCAGTCAGCGGGGCTCCACACAGATACGCAGTATTTT. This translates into CASQSAGLHTDTQYF.

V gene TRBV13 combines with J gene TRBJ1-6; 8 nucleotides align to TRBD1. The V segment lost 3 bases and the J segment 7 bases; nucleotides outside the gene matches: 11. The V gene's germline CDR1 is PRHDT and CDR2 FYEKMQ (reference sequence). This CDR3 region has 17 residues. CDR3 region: CASSFRTTGQENSPLHF. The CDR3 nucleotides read TGTGCCAGCAGCTTTAGGACCACGGGACAGGAAAATTCACCCCTCCACTTT.

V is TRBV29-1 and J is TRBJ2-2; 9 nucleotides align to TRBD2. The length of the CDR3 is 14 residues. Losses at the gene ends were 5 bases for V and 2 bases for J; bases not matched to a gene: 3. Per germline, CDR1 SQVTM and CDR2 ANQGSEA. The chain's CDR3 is CSVQRGVNTGELFF. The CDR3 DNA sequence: TGCAGCGTTCAGCGGGGGGTAAACACCGGGGAGCTGTTTTTT.